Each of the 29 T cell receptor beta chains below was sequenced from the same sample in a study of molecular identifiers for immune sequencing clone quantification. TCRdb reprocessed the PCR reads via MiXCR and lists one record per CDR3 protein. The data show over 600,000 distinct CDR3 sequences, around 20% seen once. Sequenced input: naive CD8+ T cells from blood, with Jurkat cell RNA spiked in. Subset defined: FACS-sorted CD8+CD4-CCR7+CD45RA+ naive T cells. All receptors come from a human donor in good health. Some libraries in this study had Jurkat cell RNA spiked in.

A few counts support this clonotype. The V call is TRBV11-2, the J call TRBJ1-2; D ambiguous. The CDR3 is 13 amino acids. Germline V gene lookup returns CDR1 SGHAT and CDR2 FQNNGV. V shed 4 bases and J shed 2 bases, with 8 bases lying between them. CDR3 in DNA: TGTGCCAGCAGCTCGGCGGGGAACTATGGCTACACCTTC. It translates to CASSSAGNYGYTF.

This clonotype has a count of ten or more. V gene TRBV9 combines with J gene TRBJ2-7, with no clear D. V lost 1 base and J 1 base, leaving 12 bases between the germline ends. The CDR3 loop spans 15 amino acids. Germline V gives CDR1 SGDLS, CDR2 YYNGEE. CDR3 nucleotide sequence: TGTGCCAGCAGCGTAAACTGGAGAAGGTCCTACGAGCAGTACTTC. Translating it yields CASSVNWRRSYEQYF.

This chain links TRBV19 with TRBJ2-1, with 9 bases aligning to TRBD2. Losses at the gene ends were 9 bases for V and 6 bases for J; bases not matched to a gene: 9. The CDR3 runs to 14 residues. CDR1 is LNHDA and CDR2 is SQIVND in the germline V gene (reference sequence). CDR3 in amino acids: CASKRTSVLNEQFF. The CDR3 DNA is TGTGCCAGCAAACGGACTAGCGTCCTCAATGAGCAGTTCTTC.

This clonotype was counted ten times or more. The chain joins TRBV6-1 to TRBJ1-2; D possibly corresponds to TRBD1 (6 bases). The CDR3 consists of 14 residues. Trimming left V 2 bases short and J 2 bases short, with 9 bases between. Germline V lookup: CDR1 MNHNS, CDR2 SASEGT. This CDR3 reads CASSELQGNYGYTF. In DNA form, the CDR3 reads TGTGCCAGCAGTGAACTTCAGGGGAACTATGGCTACACCTTC.

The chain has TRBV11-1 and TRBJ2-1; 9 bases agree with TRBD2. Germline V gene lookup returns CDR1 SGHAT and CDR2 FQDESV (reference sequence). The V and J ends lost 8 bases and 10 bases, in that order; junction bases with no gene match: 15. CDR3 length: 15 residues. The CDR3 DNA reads TGTGCCAGCGGCGAGGCGGGAGGGCCTAGCAGGGAGCAGTTCTTC. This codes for CASGEAGGPSREQFF.

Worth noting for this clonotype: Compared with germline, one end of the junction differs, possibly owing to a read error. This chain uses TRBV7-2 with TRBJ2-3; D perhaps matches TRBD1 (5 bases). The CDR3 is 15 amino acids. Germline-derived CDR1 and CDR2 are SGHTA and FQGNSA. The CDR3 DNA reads TGTGCCAGCAGCTTAGTCTTAACGTCGACAGATACGCGGCATTTT. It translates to CASSLVLTSTDTRHF.

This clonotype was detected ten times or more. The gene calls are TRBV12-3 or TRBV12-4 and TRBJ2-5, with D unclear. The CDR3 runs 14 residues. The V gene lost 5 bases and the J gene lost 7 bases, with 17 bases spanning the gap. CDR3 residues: CASSPDSYTGTQYF. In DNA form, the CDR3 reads TGTGCCAGCAGTCCAGACTCATACACTGGGACCCAGTACTTC.

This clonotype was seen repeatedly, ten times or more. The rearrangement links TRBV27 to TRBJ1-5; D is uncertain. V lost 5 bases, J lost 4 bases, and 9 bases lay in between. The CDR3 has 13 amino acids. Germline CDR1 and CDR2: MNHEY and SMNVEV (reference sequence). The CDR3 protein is CASSIFENQPQHF. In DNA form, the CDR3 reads TGTGCCAGCAGTATTTTTGAGAATCAGCCCCAGCATTTT.

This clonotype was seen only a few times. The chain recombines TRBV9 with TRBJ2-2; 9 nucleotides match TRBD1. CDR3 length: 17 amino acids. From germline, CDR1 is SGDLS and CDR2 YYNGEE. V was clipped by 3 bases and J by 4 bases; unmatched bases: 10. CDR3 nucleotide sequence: TGTGCCAGCAGCGGAACACAGGGGGCCAAGAGCACCGGGGAGCTGTTTTTT. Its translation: CASSGTQGAKSTGELFF.

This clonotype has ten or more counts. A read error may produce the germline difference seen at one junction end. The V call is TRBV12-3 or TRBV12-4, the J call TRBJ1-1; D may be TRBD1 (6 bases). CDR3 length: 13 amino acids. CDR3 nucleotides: TGTGCCAGCAGCTTAGGGGGAGACACTGAAGCTTTCTTT. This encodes CASSLGGDTEAFF.

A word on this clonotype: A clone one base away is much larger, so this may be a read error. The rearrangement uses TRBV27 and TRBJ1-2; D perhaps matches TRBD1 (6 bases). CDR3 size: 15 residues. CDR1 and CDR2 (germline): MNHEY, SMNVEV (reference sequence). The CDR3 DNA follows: TGTGCCAGCAAAGGGGGGGCTTCGACGTCCTATGGCCACACCTTC. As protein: CASKGGASTSYGHTF.

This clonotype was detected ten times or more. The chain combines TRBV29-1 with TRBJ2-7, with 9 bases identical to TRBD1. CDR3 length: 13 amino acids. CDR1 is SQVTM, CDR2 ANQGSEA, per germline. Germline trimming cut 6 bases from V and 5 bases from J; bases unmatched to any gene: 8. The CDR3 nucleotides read TGCAGCGTAGACCAGACAGGGGGGCACGAGCAGTACTTC. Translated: CSVDQTGGHEQYF.

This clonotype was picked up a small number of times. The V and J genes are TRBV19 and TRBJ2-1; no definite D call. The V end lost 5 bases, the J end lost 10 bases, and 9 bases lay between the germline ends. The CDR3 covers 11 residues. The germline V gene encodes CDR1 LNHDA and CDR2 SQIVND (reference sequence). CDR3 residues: CASSAVGEQFF. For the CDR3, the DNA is TGTGCCAGTAGTGCGGTGGGAGAGCAGTTCTTC.

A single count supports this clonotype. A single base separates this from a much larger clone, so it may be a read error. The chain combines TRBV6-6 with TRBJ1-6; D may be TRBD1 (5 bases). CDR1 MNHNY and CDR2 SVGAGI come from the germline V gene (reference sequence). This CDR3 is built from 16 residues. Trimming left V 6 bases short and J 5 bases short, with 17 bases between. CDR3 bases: TGTGCCAGCAGCCCCCCAGGTATGGGGCATAATTCACCCCTCCACTTT. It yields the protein CASSPPGMGHNSPLHF.

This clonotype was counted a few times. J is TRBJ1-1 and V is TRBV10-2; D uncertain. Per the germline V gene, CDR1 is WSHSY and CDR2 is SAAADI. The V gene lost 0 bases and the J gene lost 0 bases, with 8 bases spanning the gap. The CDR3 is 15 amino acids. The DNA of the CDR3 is TGCGCCAGCAGTGAGTCGATGCAACTGAACACTGAAGCTTTCTTT. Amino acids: CASSESMQLNTEAFF.

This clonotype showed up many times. CDR3 protein: CASSLSTLGTDTQYF. DNA for the CDR3: TGTGCCAGCAGTTTATCGACTCTGGGCACAGATACGCAGTATTTT. The chain recombines TRBV28 with TRBJ2-3; unclear D gene. V was pared by 1 base and J by 1 base, with 9 bases between. From germline, CDR1 is MDHEN and CDR2 SYDVKM. The CDR3 runs 15 residues.

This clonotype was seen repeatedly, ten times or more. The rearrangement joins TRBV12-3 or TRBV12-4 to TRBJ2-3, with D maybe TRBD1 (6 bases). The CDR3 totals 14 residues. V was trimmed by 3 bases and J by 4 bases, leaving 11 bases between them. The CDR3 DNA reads TGTGCCAGCAGTTTGTGGCAGGGGTCAGATACGCAGTATTTT. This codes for CASSLWQGSDTQYF.

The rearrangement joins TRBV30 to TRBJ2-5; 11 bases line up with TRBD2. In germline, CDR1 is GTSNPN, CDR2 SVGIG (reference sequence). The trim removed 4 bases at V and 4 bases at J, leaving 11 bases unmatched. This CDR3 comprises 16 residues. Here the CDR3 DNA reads TGTGCCTGGACCTACGAGCCTAGCGGGGGGCGAGAGACCCAGTACTTC. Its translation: CAWTYEPSGGRETQYF.

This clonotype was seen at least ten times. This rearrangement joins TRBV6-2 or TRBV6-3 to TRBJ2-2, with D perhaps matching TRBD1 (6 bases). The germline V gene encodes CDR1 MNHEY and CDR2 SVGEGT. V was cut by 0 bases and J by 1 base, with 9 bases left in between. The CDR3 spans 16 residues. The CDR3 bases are TGTGCCAGCAGTTACTCAGGGACAAAGAACACCGGGGAGCTGTTTTTT. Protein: CASSYSGTKNTGELFF.

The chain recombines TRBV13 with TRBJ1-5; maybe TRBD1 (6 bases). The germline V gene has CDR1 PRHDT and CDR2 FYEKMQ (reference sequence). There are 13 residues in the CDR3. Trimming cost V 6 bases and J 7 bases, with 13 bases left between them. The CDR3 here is CASSVAGVQPQHF. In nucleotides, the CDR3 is TGTGCCAGCAGTGTTGCAGGGGTACAGCCCCAGCATTTT.

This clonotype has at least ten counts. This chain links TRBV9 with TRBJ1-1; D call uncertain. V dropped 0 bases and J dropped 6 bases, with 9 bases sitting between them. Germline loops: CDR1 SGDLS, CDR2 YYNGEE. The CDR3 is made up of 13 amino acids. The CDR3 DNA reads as TGTGCCAGCAGCGTAGCCCAGACTTCTGAAGCTTTCTTT. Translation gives CASSVAQTSEAFF.

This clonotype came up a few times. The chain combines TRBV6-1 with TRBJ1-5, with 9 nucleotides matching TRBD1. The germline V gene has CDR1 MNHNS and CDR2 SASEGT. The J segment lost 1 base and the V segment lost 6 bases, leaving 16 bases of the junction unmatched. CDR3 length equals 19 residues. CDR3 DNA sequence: TGTGCCAGCAGCGGGAACTCCGGGACAGGGTTGTTCAGCAATCAGCCCCAGCATTTT. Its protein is CASSGNSGTGLFSNQPQHF.

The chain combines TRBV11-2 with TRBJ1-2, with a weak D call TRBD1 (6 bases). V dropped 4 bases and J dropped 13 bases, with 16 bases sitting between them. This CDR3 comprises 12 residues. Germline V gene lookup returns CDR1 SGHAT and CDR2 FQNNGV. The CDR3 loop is CASSSSGPGATF. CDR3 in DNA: TGTGCCAGCAGCTCATCTGGTCCAGGGGCCACCTTC.

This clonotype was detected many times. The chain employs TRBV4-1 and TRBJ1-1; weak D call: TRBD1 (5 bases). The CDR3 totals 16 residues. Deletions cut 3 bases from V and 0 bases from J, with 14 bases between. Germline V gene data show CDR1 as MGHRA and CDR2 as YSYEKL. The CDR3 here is CASSHRQGTLNTEAFF. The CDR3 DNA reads TGCGCCAGCAGCCATAGGCAGGGAACCTTGAACACTGAAGCTTTCTTT.

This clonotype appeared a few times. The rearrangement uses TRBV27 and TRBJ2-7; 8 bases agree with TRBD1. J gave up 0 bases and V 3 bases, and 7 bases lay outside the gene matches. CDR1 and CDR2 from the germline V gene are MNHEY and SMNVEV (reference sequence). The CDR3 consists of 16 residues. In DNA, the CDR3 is TGTGCCAGCAGTTTCTCGGTGACAGGGGCCTCCTACGAGCAGTACTTC. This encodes CASSFSVTGASYEQYF.

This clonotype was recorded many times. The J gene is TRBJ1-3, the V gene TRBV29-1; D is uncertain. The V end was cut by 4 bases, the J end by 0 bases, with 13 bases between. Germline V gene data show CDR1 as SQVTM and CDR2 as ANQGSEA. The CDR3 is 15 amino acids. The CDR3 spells CSVGVLTVSGNTIYF. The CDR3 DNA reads TGCAGCGTTGGGGTCCTCACCGTCTCTGGAAACACCATATATTTT. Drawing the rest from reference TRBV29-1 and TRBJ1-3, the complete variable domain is SAVISQKPSRDICQRGTSLTIQCQVDSQVTMMFWYRQQPGQSLTLIATANQGSEATYESGFVIDKFPISRPNLTFSTLTVSNMSPEDSSIYLCSVGVLTVSGNTIYFGEGSWLTVV.

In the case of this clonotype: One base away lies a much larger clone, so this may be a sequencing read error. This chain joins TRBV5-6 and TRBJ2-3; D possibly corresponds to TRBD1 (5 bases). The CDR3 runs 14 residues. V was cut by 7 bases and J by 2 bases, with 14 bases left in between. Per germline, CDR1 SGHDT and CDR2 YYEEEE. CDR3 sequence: CASGAGPLTDTQYF. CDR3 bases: TGTGCCAGCGGGGCCGGGCCCCTCACAGATACGCAGTATTTT.

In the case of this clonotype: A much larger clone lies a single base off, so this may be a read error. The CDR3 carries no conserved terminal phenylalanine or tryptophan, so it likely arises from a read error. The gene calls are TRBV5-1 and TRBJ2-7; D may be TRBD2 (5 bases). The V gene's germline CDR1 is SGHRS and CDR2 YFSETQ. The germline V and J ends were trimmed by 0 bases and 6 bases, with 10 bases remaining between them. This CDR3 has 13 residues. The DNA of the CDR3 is TGCGCCAGCAGCTTGGAGCCAGGAGGCGAGCAGTACCTC. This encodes CASSLEPGGEQYL.

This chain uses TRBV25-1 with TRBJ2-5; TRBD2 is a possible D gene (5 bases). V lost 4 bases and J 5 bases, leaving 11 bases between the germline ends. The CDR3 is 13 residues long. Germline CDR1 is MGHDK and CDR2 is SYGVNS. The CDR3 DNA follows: TGTGCCAGCAGTGCTCTAAGGAGGGAGACCCAGTACTTC. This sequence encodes CASSALRRETQYF.